This is a list of T cell receptor beta chains from one sample in a study of shared clonotypes between healthy human individuals. Profiling relied on immunoSEQ multiplex PCR, and the TCRdb table lists in-frame clones only, not all of them. Here the sample spans 2,500,000 or so clones, just over 90% being singletons. The material sequenced was naive CD4+ T cells sorted from blood. The receptors derive from a young man in good health. The CDR3 runs from the conserved cysteine through the conserved F or W. The order of the fields is D gene, clone size, V gene, J gene, CDR3 DNA, CDR3 protein. The D gene is left open where the match is weak. The size field is filled for only some rows; it gives once, few, many or a size class.

NA	NA	TRBV19	TRBJ1-3	TGTGCCAGTAGCCAGGACGGTGGCTCTGGAAACACCATATATTTT	CASSQDGGSGNTIYF
NA	NA	TRBV9	TRBJ2-1	TGTGCCAGCAGCGTAGGGCCAGCGGGCCCATTCAATGAGCAGTTCTTC	CASSVGPAGPFNEQFF
TRBD1	few	TRBV30	TRBJ1-1	TGTGCCTGGAGTCCATGGGACAGGGGAACTGAAGCTTTCTTT	CAWSPWDRGTEAFF
NA	NA	TRBV5-6	TRBJ2-5	TGTGCCAGCAGCCAACAAGGGACCATCCAAGAGACCCAGTACTTC	CASSQQGTIQETQYF
NA	NA	TRBV10-3	TRBJ2-5	TGTGCCATCAGTGATAGACAAGAGACCCAGTACTTC	CAISDRQETQYF
NA	NA	TRBV25-1	TRBJ2-6	TGTGCCAGCAGTGAGTCAGGGACACCCTCTGGGGCCAACGTCCTGACTTTC	CASSESGTPSGANVLTF
TRBD2	few	TRBV6-1	TRBJ2-2	TGTGCCAGCAGTGCCCTGGGACTACACAACACCGGGGAGCTGTTTTTT	CASSALGLHNTGELFF
NA	NA	TRBV28	TRBJ2-7	TGTGCCAGCTGGGGGCAGTCCTACGAGCAGTACTTC	CASWGQSYEQYF
NA	NA	TRBV5-1	TRBJ1-4	TGCGCCAGCAGCTTGGAACCAGGGAGGGGAGAAAAACTGTTTTTT	CASSLEPGRGEKLFF
NA	NA	TRBV6-5	TRBJ2-7	TGTGCCAGCAGTTACCTTGGCGGTCTGGAGCAGTACTTC	CASSYLGGLEQYF
NA	NA	TRBV18	TRBJ2-7	TGTGCCAGCTCACCACTGCCGTACGAGCAGTACTTC	CASSPLPYEQYF
TRBD2	NA	TRBV2	TRBJ2-7	TGTGCCAGCATCGGAGCGGGGGGTTCCTACGAGCAGTACTTC	CASIGAGGSYEQYF
NA	NA	TRBV30	TRBJ1-4	TGTGCCTGGAGTGTACGCAGTAATGAAAAACTGTTTTTT	CAWSVRSNEKLFF
NA	NA	TRBV6-1	TRBJ1-1	TGTGCCAGCAGTGAATTCGGGGGGAACACTGAAGCTTTCTTT	CASSEFGGNTEAFF
TRBD2	NA	TRBV6-5	TRBJ2-2	TGTGCCAGCAGTCGCGGGGGCGGGGAGCTGTTTTTT	CASSRGGGELFF
NA	NA	TRBV6-1	TRBJ1-2	TGTGCCAGCAGTGAAGTTCTCGTATATGGCTACACCTTC	CASSEVLVYGYTF
TRBD2	NA	TRBV5-4	TRBJ2-3	TGTGCCAGCAGCTTGATGGGAGGGCAAACAGATACGCAGTATTTT	CASSLMGGQTDTQYF
NA	NA	TRBV27	TRBJ2-6	TGTGCCAGCAGGACCCCTTCTGGGGCCAACGTCCTGACTTTC	CASRTPSGANVLTF
TRBD1	NA	TRBV30	TRBJ2-7	TGTGCCTGGAGATGGACAGGGGCCTACGAGCAGTACTTC	CAWRWTGAYEQYF
NA	few	TRBV30	TRBJ1-5	TGTGCCTGGAGTGTGAATTACAATCAGCCCCAGCATTTT	CAWSVNYNQPQHF
NA	NA	TRBV19	TRBJ1-1	TGTGCCAGTAGTATAAGGGGAAACACTGAAGCTTTCTTT	CASSIRGNTEAFF
TRBD2	NA	TRBV6-6	TRBJ2-3	TGTGCCAGCAACCTGCGGGGGAGCACAGATACGCAGTATTTT	CASNLRGSTDTQYF
NA	NA	TRBV30	TRBJ1-2	TGTGCCTGGAGGTTACAGGGATCCTGGGGCTACACCTTC	CAWRLQGSWGYTF
NA	few	TRBV30	TRBJ1-1	TGTGCCTGGAGTTTCGGCCCGAACACTGAAGCTTTCTTT	CAWSFGPNTEAFF
NA	NA	TRBV6-5	TRBJ2-3	TGTGCCAGCAGTTACTCAACGAATTTAGGAGCGCAGTATTTT	CASSYSTNLGAQYF
NA	NA	TRBV25-1	TRBJ1-1	TGTGCCAGCAGTGACGGGGGTATGAACACTGAAGCTTTCTTT	CASSDGGMNTEAFF
NA	few	TRBV9	TRBJ1-3	TGTGCCAGCAGTGGTGGGGGAAACACCATATATTTT	CASSGGGNTIYF
NA	NA	TRBV30	TRBJ1-5	TGTGCCTGGAGTGACGGGGCAGATCAGCCCCAGCATTTT	CAWSDGADQPQHF
NA	once	TRBV18	TRBJ1-2	TGTGCCAGCTCACCACCTGGCCAAGGGGGCTACACCTTC	CASSPPGQGGYTF
NA	NA	TRBV15	TRBJ2-5	TGTGCCACCAGCAGAGGGGGAGAGACCCAGTACTTC	CATSRGGETQYF
TRBD2	NA	TRBV7-9	TRBJ2-3	TGTGCCAGCAGCTTCCTAGCGGGAGGGCCCGGAGATACGCAGTATTTT	CASSFLAGGPGDTQYF
NA	once	TRBV6-1	TRBJ1-1	TGTGCCGGCGGGCTCCTCGGCGTGAACACTGAAGCTTTCTTT	CAGGLLGVNTEAFF
TRBD1	once	TRBV18	TRBJ2-7	TGTGCCAGCTCACCCCTCTCCGGGACAGTGGGCTCCGAGCAGTACTTC	CASSPLSGTVGSEQYF
NA	NA	TRBV27	TRBJ2-1	TGTGCCAGCGGTTACAATGAGCAGTTCTTC	CASGYNEQFF
NA	NA	TRBV10-3	TRBJ1-2	TGTGCCATCAGTCCTTCGGGGCCATATGGCTACACCTTC	CAISPSGPYGYTF
NA	NA	TRBV2	TRBJ1-2	TGTGCCAGCAGTGGACTCACCGGGAATAACTATGGCTACACCTTC	CASSGLTGNNYGYTF
NA	NA	TRBV2	TRBJ2-1	TGTGCCTCCCTGGCGGACCGCTCCTACAATGAGCAGTTCTTC	CASLADRSYNEQFF
TRBD1	NA	TRBV9	TRBJ1-1	TGTGCCAGCAGCCCCAGACAGGGGGCAACTGAAGCTTTCTTT	CASSPRQGATEAFF
TRBD1	NA	TRBV6-5	TRBJ1-4	TGTGCCAGCAGACGACAGGGGGCGTCGAATGAAAAACTGTTTTTT	CASRRQGASNEKLFF